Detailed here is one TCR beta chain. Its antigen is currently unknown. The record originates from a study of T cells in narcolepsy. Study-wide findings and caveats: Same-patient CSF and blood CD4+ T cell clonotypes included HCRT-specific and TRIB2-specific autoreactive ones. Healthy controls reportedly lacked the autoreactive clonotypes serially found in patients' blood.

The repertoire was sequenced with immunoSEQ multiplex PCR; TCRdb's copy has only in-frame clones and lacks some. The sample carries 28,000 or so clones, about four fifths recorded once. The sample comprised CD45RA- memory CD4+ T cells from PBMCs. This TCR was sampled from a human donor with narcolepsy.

The CDR3 spells CASSEARGGTGELFF. DNA for the CDR3: TGTGCCAGCAGCGAGGCCAGGGGGGGTACCGGGGAGCTGTTTTTT. J is TRBJ2-2 and V is TRBV2, with D perhaps TRBD1 or TRBD2 (7 bases each). V lost 6 bases to trimming and J lost 5 bases, with 16 bases between them. Germline values: CDR1 SNHLY, CDR2 FYNNEI. The CDR3 has 15 amino acids.